This entry is about one T cell receptor beta chain. This sample stems from a study of blood T cell repertoires in COVID-19. Profiled with immunoSEQ multiplex PCR; TCRdb holds only in-frame clones, not every one. The table includes 220,000 or so clones, 85% to 90% detected once. The receptor was isolated from a man aged 45 to 65 who had been exposed to COVID-19. The specimen was PBMCs or T cells enriched from blood (not recorded which).

The DNA for the CDR3 is TGTGCCAGCTCACCTACAGGGCCCAATGAAGCTTTCTTT. Protein: CASSPTGPNEAFF. The chain recombines TRBV18 with TRBJ1-1, with D maybe TRBD1 (6 bases). CDR3 length: 13 amino acids. Looked up from germline, CDR1 is KGHSH and CDR2 is LQKENI. Trimming shortened V by 3 bases and J by 7 bases, and 12 bases separated the two germline ends.